The 24 T cell receptor beta chains given below trace back to one sample, sequenced in a study of blood T cell repertoires in COVID-19. The repertoire was sequenced with immunoSEQ multiplex PCR; TCRdb's copy has only in-frame clones and lacks some. The data hold 150,000 to 200,000 clones, with approximately 83% observed a single time. Source material: peripheral blood. The origin of the receptors is a human donor in a cohort sampled during active COVID-19.

This chain connects TRBV6-2 or TRBV6-3 to TRBJ2-4; weak D call: TRBD2 (6 bases). Trimming removed 0 bases from V and 0 bases from J, with 9 bases in between. This CDR3 has 16 residues. Germline CDR1 and CDR2: MNHEY and SVGEGT. CDR3 region: CASSYSAGLAKNIQYF. Here the CDR3 DNA reads TGTGCCAGCAGTTACTCGGCGGGGCTAGCCAAAAACATTCAGTACTTC.

In this sample, this clone turned up once. V usage is TRBV24-1 and J usage is TRBJ2-7, with D perhaps TRBD1 (5 bases). This CDR3 spans 12 amino acids. Trimming shortened V by 5 bases and J by 5 bases, and 9 bases separated the two germline ends. Germline CDR1 and CDR2: KGHDR and SFDVKD. CDR3 in amino acids: CATSATGHEQYF. CDR3 nucleotide sequence: TGTGCCACCAGTGCCACAGGTCACGAGCAGTACTTC.

The CDR3 nucleotides read TGTGCTAGTGGTTCCGGACAAGCCTACAATGAGCAGTTCTTC. Its translation is CASGSGQAYNEQFF. V and J are TRBV12-5 and TRBJ2-1, with D maybe TRBD1 (5 bases). The V end lost 4 bases, the J end lost 2 bases, and 9 bases lay between the germline ends. The CDR3 spans 14 residues. Germline V lookup: CDR1 LGHNT, CDR2 FRNRAP. The full variable domain, completed using reference TRBV12-5 and TRBJ2-1, is DARVTQTPRHKVTEMGQEVTMRCQPILGHNTVFWYRQTMMQGLELLAYFRNRAPLDDSGMPKDRFSAEMPDATLATLKIQPSEPRDSAVYFCASGSGQAYNEQFFGPGTRLTVL.

This clone came up a few times. V and J are TRBV12-5 and TRBJ1-5, with 9 bases matching TRBD1. The CDR3 spans 14 residues. J was trimmed by 7 bases and V by 6 bases; bases with no gene match: 7. Germline assignment: CDR1 LGHNT and CDR2 FRNRAP. The CDR3 DNA reads as TGTGCTAGTGGCAGGACAGGGGCGAGGCAGCCCCAGCATTTT. Its translation: CASGRTGARQPQHF. Looking up the rest from reference TRBV12-5 and TRBJ1-5 gives the full variable domain: DARVTQTPRHKVTEMGQEVTMRCQPILGHNTVFWYRQTMMQGLELLAYFRNRAPLDDSGMPKDRFSAEMPDATLATLKIQPSEPRDSAVYFCASGRTGARQPQHFGDGTRLSIL.

The chain carries TRBV7-3 and TRBJ2-7; 8 positions match TRBD2. Germline CDR1 SGHTA, CDR2 FQGTGA. V shed 0 bases and J 0 bases; nucleotides not matched to a gene: 10. CDR3 length equals 18 residues. The CDR3 DNA reads as TGTGCCAGCAGCTTAACCTCCGGGGTTGCGGGGGGCTCCTACGAGCAGTACTTC. Amino acid sequence: CASSLTSGVAGGSYEQYF.

The chain employs TRBV5-4 and TRBJ2-7; D is ambiguous. Germline V gene lookup returns CDR1 SGHNT and CDR2 YYREEE (reference sequence). This CDR3 region has 11 residues. V shed 0 bases and J shed 5 bases, with 3 bases lying between them. CDR3 coding DNA: TGTGCCAGCAGCTTGGCCAACGAGCAGTACTTC. This codes for CASSLANEQYF.

V usage is TRBV15 and J usage is TRBJ1-2; no firm D call. Trimming removed 6 bases from V and 4 bases from J, with 15 bases in between. Germline V gene lookup returns CDR1 LNHNV and CDR2 YYDKDF (reference sequence). CDR3 length: 14 amino acids. As DNA, the CDR3 is TGTGCCACCAGAGGTGCGGGGTCGACCTATGGCTACACCTTC. Translation: CATRGAGSTYGYTF. Based on the CDR3 plus reference TRBV15 and TRBJ1-2, the full variable domain is DAMVIQNPRYQVTQFGKPVTLSCSQTLNHNVMYWYQQKSSQAPKLLFHYYDKDFNNEADTPDNFQSRRPNTSFCFLDIRSPGLGDTAMYLCATRGAGSTYGYTFGSGTRLTVV.

This clone was seen a handful of times. The chain recombines TRBV2 with TRBJ1-5; D not resolved. Germline V gives CDR1 SNHLY, CDR2 FYNNEI. The CDR3 has 15 amino acids. V dropped 5 bases and J dropped 1 base, with 12 bases sitting between them. The CDR3 sequence is CASSFQTGSNQPQHF. The CDR3 nucleotides are TGTGCCAGCAGTTTTCAAACGGGGAGCAATCAGCCCCAGCATTTT.

This clone showed up just once. V usage is TRBV5-5 and J usage is TRBJ2-3, with no clear D. CDR3 length equals 15 residues. Trimming stripped 0 bases from V and 2 bases from J, with 10 bases between. Per germline, CDR1 SGHKS and CDR2 YYEKEE (reference sequence). CDR3 sequence (DNA): TGTGCCAGCAGCTTGGGCTACCCACCCACAGATACGCAGTATTTT. It specifies CASSLGYPPTDTQYF.

The chain couples TRBV12-3 or TRBV12-4 to TRBJ1-2; 9 positions match TRBD1. The V gene end was trimmed by 4 bases and the J gene end by 8 bases; junction bases not matched to a gene: 2. The CDR3 totals 12 residues. The CDR3 bases are TGTGCCAGCAGTTCGACAGGGGGAGGCTACACCTTC. This gives the protein CASSSTGGGYTF.

This chain's CDR3 is CASSSLGQTYEQYF. CDR3 DNA sequence: TGTGCCAGCAGCTCTCTTGGACAGACCTACGAGCAGTACTTC. This chain joins TRBV5-6 and TRBJ2-7; possibly TRBD1 for D (6 bases). Germline-derived CDR1 and CDR2 are SGHDT and YYEEEE. The CDR3 length is 14 residues. The V end was cut by 3 bases, the J end by 2 bases, with 12 bases between.

This clone was recorded only once. Other DNA sequences in the same sample also yield this CDR3. The chain is built from TRBV7-3 and TRBJ2-2; tentatively, D is TRBD2 (5 bases). CDR3 size: 14 residues. The ends were cut back, 5 bases at V and 4 bases at J, with 11 bases in the middle. Germline lookup yields CDR1 SGHTA and CDR2 FQGTGA. CDR3 sequence: CASSARGGTGELFF. The CDR3 DNA sequence: TGTGCCAGCAGCGCCCGGGGTGGCACCGGGGAGCTGTTTTTT.

The rearrangement uses TRBV5-1 and TRBJ2-1; 9 bases fit TRBD1. The CDR3 extends over 15 amino acids. Per the germline V gene, CDR1 is SGHRS and CDR2 is YFSETQ. V was clipped by 0 bases and J by 7 bases; unmatched bases: 5. The CDR3 DNA sequence: TGCGCCAGCAGCTTGGTGGGGACAGGGATTAATGAGCAGTTCTTC. This sequence encodes CASSLVGTGINEQFF.

The genes are TRBV6-5 and TRBJ1-2; possibly TRBD1 for D (5 bases). The germline gives CDR1 MNHEY, CDR2 SVGAGI. The CDR3 has 14 amino acids. The ends were cut back, 6 bases at V and 0 bases at J, with 11 bases in the middle. The CDR3 reads CASSVTGANYGYTF. The CDR3 bases are TGTGCCAGCAGCGTAACGGGGGCTAACTATGGCTACACCTTC.

V and J are TRBV24-1 and TRBJ2-3; 10 bases are shared with TRBD1. After removal of 8 bases from V and 4 bases from J, the junction contained 8 bases not matched to a gene. Germline V lookup: CDR1 KGHDR, CDR2 SFDVKD. CDR3 length: 15 residues. CDR3 residues: CATTLGQGLADTQYF. CDR3 DNA: TGTGCCACCACCCTGGGACAGGGGTTAGCAGATACGCAGTATTTT.

V is TRBV3-1 (or the pseudogene TRBV3-2) and J is TRBJ2-3; 9 nucleotides agree with TRBD2. With V trimmed by 6 bases and J by 3 bases, 10 bases remained unmatched. Germline V gene lookup returns CDR1 LGHDT and CDR2 YNNKEL (reference sequence). The CDR3 is 16 residues long. Here the CDR3 DNA reads TGTGCCAGCAGACTCAGCGGGGGGAGGAGGACAGATACGCAGTATTTT. It yields the protein CASRLSGGRRTDTQYF.

The gene calls are TRBV3-1 (or the pseudogene TRBV3-2) and TRBJ1-2; TRBD1 is a possible D gene (5 bases). Looked up from germline, CDR1 is LGHDT and CDR2 is YNNKEL (reference sequence). Trimming cost V 0 bases and J 0 bases, with 11 bases left between them. CDR3 length equals 16 residues. The CDR3 sequence is CASSQDLGGSNYGYTF. CDR3 nucleotide sequence: TGTGCCAGCAGCCAAGATCTGGGGGGGTCTAACTATGGCTACACCTTC.

This sequence joins TRBV28 and TRBJ1-6; D is possibly TRBD1 (6 bases). Germline lookup yields CDR1 MDHEN and CDR2 SYDVKM. The CDR3 is made up of 13 amino acids. V dropped 7 bases and J dropped 9 bases, with 13 bases sitting between them. The CDR3: CASTARGGSPLHF. The CDR3 DNA reads TGTGCCAGCACCGCAAGGGGGGGTTCACCCCTCCACTTT.

The CDR3 bases are TGTGCCAGCAGCTTAACCAGTCAGGGGCCCCACGAGCAGTACTTC. It specifies CASSLTSQGPHEQYF. This chain uses TRBV7-3 with TRBJ2-7, with TRBD1 as a possible D gene (6 bases). Trimming took 0 bases from V and 5 from J, leaving 14 bases between them. The germline V gene has CDR1 SGHTA and CDR2 FQGTGA. The CDR3 extends over 15 amino acids.

The genes are TRBV18 and TRBJ1-3; 12 bases are shared with TRBD1. Germline V lookup: CDR1 KGHSH, CDR2 LQKENI. The CDR3 extends over 18 amino acids. The V gene end was trimmed by 3 bases and the J gene end by 4 bases; junction bases not matched to a gene: 10. CDR3 bases: TGTGCCAGCTCACCCCGGGACAGGGGGCCGGTGCAAGGAAACACCATATATTTT. It yields the protein CASSPRDRGPVQGNTIYF.

The rearrangement joins TRBV12-5 to TRBJ2-5; 7 bases agree with TRBD2. The V gene end was trimmed by 7 bases and the J gene end by 2 bases; junction bases not matched to a gene: 10. Germline CDR1 reads LGHNT; CDR2 reads FRNRAP. The CDR3 runs to 15 residues. For the CDR3, the DNA is TGTGCTAGTGCCGTAGCGGGCGTATATCAAGAGACCCAGTACTTC. The encoded protein is CASAVAGVYQETQYF.

CDR3 protein: CASSSPTGIGYEQYF. In nucleotides, the CDR3 is TGTGCCAGCAGCTCCCCTACGGGGATCGGGTACGAGCAGTACTTC. The chain employs TRBV5-4 and TRBJ2-7; a weak D match, TRBD2 (5 bases). Trimming took off 3 bases at V and 4 bases at J, with 17 bases between the two ends. CDR3 length: 15 residues. Germline assignment: CDR1 SGHNT and CDR2 YYREEE (reference sequence).

This sequence joins TRBV23-1 and TRBJ1-5, with D maybe TRBD1 (5 bases). TRBV23-1 qualifies as an ORF whose function is uncertain. The CDR3 is 15 amino acids. V gave up 2 bases and J gave up 4 bases, with 12 bases separating them. CDR3 protein: CASSQVRQLNQPQHF. In DNA form, the CDR3 reads TGCGCCAGCAGTCAAGTTCGACAGCTTAATCAGCCCCAGCATTTT.

A single count supports this clone. The chain joins TRBV19 to TRBJ2-2, with 10 bases aligning to TRBD1. The trim removed 7 bases at V and 7 bases at J, leaving 9 bases unmatched. Germline CDR1 and CDR2: LNHDA and SQIVND (reference sequence). There are 15 residues in the CDR3. As DNA, the CDR3 is TGTGCCAGTAACTTTGTGGGGACAGGGGTCGGGGAGCTGTTTTTT. This translates into CASNFVGTGVGELFF.